This T cell receptor beta chain was sequenced during a study of blood T cell repertoires in COVID-19. Trimming stripped 5 bases from V and 0 bases from J, with 7 bases between. The CDR3 covers 13 residues. Germline assignment: CDR1 SEHNR and CDR2 FQNEAQ (reference sequence). Assay: immunoSEQ multiplex PCR; the TCRdb copy retains only in-frame clones and omits some. The sample shows under 450,000 clones, about 91% of them seen only once. Sample: peripheral blood. The sequence was obtained from a woman aged 40 to 55 with COVID-19, enrolled during active disease. V usage is TRBV7-9 and J usage is TRBJ1-1, with D possibly being TRBD1 (5 bases). The chain's CDR3 is CASSRQLNTEAFF. CDR3 DNA sequence: TGTGCCAGCAGCCGACAGTTGAACACTGAAGCTTTCTTT.